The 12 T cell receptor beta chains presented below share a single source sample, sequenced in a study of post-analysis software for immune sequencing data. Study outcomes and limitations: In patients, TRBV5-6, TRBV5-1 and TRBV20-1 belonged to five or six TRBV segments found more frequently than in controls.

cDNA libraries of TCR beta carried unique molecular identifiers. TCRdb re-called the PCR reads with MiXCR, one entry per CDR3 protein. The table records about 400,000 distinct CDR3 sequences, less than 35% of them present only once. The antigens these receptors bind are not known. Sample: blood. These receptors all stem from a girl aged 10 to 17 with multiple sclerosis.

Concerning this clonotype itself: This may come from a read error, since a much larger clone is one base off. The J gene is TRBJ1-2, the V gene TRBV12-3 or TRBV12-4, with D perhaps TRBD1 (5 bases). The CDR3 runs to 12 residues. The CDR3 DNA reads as TGTGCCAGCGTCGGGGCTAACTATGGCTGCACCTTC. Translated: CASVGANYGCTF.

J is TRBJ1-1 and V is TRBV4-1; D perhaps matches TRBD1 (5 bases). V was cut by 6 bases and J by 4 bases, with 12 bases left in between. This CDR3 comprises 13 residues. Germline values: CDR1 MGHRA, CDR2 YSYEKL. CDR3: CASRRGASTEAFF. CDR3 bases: TGCGCCAGCAGGCGCGGGGCAAGCACTGAAGCTTTCTTT.

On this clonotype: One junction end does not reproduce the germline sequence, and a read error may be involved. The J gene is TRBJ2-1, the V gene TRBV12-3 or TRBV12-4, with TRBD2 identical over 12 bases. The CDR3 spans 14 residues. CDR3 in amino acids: CGSRTSGAGNEQFF. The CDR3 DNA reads TGTGGCAGCAGGACTAGCGGGGCGGGCAATGAGCAGTTCTTC.

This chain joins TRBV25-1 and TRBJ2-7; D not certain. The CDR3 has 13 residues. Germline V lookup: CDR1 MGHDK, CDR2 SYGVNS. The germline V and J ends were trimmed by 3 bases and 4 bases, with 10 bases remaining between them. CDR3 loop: CASSDGRRYEQYF. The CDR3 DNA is TGTGCCAGCAGTGATGGCAGGAGATACGAGCAGTACTTC.

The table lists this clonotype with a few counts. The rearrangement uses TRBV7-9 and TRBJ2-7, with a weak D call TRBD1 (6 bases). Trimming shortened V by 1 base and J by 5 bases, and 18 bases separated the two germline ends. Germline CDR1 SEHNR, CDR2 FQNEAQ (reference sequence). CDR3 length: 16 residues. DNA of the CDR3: TGTGCCAGCAGCTTAGTAACGGGACATAGGGCGGACGAGCAGTACTTC. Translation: CASSLVTGHRADEQYF.

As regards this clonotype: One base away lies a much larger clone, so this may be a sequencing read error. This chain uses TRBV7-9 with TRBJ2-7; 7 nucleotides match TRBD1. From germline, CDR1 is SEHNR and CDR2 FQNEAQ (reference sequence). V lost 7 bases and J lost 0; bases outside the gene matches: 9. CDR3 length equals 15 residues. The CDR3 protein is CASNYPTGISYEQYF. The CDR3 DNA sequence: TGTGCCAGCAACTACCCGACAGGGATCTCCTACGAGCAGTACTTC.

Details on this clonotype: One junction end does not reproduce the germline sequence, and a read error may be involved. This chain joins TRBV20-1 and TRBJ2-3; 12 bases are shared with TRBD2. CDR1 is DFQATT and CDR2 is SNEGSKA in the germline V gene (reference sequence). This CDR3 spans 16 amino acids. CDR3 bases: TGCAGTGCTGCTAGCGGGGGGGCTGTCGGCACAGATACGCCGTATTTT. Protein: CSAASGGAVGTDTPYF.

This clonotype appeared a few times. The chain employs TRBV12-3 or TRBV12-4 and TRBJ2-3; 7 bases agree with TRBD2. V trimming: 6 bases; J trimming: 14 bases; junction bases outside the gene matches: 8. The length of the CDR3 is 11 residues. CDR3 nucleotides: TGTGCCAGCAGCCAAGGACTAGGGGTGTATTTT. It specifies CASSQGLGVYF.

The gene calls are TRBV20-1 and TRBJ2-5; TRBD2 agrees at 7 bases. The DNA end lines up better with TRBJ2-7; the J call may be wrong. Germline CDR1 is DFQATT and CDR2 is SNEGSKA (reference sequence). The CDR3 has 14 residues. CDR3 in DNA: TGCAGTGCTTTCCCCGGGACTACCGCCTACGAGCAGTACTTC. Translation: CSAFPGTTAYEQYF.

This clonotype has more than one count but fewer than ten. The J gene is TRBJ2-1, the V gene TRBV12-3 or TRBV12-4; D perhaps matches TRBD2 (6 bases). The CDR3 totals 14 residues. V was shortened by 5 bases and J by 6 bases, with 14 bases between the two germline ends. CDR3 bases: TGTGCCAGCAGTCCGGGACTCCCTCTCAATGAGCAGTTCTTC. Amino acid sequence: CASSPGLPLNEQFF.

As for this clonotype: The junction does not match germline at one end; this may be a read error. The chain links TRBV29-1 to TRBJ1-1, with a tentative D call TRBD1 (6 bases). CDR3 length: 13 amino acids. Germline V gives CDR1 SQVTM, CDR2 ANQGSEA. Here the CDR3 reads CSVEGQGNAEAFF. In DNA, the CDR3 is TGCAGCGTTGAAGGGCAGGGGAACGCTGAAGCTTTCTTT. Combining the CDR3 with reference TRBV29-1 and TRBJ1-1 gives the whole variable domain SAVISQKPSRDICQRGTSLTIQCQVDSQVTMMFWYRQQPGQSLTLIATANQGSEATYESGFVIDKFPISRPNLTFSTLTVSNMSPEDSSIYLCSVEGQGNAEAFFGQGTRLTVV.

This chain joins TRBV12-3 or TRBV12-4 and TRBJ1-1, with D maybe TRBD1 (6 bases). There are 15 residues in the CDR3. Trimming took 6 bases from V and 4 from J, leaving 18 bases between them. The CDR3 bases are TGTGCCAGCAGCCCAGACTTAGAAGGGGGCACTGAAGCTTTCTTT. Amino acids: CASSPDLEGGTEAFF.